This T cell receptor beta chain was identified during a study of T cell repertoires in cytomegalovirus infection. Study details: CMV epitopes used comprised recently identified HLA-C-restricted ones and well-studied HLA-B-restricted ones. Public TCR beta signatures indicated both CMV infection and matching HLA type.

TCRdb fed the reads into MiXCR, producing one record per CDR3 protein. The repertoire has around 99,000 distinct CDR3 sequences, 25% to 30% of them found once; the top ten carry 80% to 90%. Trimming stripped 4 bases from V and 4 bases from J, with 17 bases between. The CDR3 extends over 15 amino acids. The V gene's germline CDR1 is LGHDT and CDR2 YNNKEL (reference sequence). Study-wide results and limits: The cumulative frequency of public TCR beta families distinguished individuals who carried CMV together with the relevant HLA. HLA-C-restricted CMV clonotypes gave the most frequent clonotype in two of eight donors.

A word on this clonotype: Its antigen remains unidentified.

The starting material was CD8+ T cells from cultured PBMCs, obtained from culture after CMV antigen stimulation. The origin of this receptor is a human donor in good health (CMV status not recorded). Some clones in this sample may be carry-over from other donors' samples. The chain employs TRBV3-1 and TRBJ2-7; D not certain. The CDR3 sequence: CASSLDSGSYYEQYF. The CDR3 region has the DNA TGTGCCAGCAGCCTAGACTCAGGTTCCTATTACGAGCAGTACTTC.